These T cell receptor beta chains were read from a single sample in a study of immune evolution from preneoplasia to lung adenocarcinoma. Only in-frame clones appear in the TCRdb table, and some are missing; sequencing was by immunoSEQ multiplex PCR. Among 6,000 to 8,000 clones listed, approximately 88% were seen once. The source material was FFPE lung adenocarcinoma in situ tissue. These receptors were obtained from a donor of 70 years or more with lung adenocarcinoma. The CDR3 runs from the conserved cysteine through the conserved F or W. The D gene is left open where the match is weak. Rows may omit the clone size; those that give it use once, few, many or a size class.

-	TRBD1	TRBV9	TRBJ1-4	TGTGCCAGCAGCTCTAGGGGGCTACCGCGCAATGAAAAACTGTTTTTT	CASSSRGLPRNEKLFF
-	-	TRBV19	TRBJ2-1	TGTGCCAGTAGTATCGACTCCTCCTACAATGAGCAGTTCTTC	CASSIDSSYNEQFF
-	-	TRBV5-6	TRBJ2-3	TGTGCCAGCAGCTTGGTTGGGGATACGCAGTATTTT	CASSLVGDTQYF
-	-	TRBV28	TRBJ1-5	TGTGCCAGCAGCCCGGTTGGGGGGGGGAATCAGCCCCAGCATTTT	CASSPVGGGNQPQHF
-	-	TRBV7-9	TRBJ1-2	TGTGCCAGCAGCTTATCTGGACAGCCTGGCTACACCTTC	CASSLSGQPGYTF
-	TRBD1	TRBV5-4	TRBJ1-4	TGTGCCAGCAGCTCCAGACAGGGAATGGGTAATGAAAAACTGTTTTTT	CASSSRQGMGNEKLFF
-	-	TRBV7-2	TRBJ2-1	TGTGCCAGCAGCCTTCTCAGGGAAAATGAGCAGTTCTTC	CASSLLRENEQFF
-	-	TRBV10-3	TRBJ2-7	TGTGCCATCAGTGATCGGGGGGCAGTCTACGAGCAGTACTTC	CAISDRGAVYEQYF
-	TRBD1	TRBV29-1	TRBJ2-7	TGCAGCGTTGGGGGACAGGGGTCCTCCTACGAGCAGTACTTC	CSVGGQGSSYEQYF
-	-	TRBV30	TRBJ2-4	TGTGCCTGGAGCGAGGGGGAGGGAAACATTCAGTACTTC	CAWSEGEGNIQYF
-	-	TRBV7-2	TRBJ2-2	TGTGCCAGCAGCTTCCTCGGTAGTAACACCGGGGAGCTGTTTTTT	CASSFLGSNTGELFF
-	TRBD1	TRBV6-1	TRBJ2-7	TGTGCCAGCGCTCCCGCTTACAGGGGGGTCTACGAGCAGTACTTC	CASAPAYRGVYEQYF
-	-	TRBV5-4	TRBJ2-3	TGTGCCAGCAGCTGGATGACAGATACGCAGTATTTT	CASSWMTDTQYF
-	-	TRBV13	TRBJ2-7	TGTGCCAGCAGCTTAGGCGGGTACGAGCAGTACTTC	CASSLGGYEQYF
-	TRBD1	TRBV19	TRBJ2-3	TGTGCCAGTAGTTTCCAGACAGGGACAGATACGCAGTATTTT	CASSFQTGTDTQYF
-	TRBD1	TRBV7-7	TRBJ1-3	TGTGCCAGCAGCCCCGGGACAGGGAGAGGAAACACCATATATTTT	CASSPGTGRGNTIYF
few	-	TRBV11-2	TRBJ2-1	TGTGCCAGCAGCTTAGGCCACAATGAGCAGTTCTTC	CASSLGHNEQFF
-	TRBD1	TRBV2	TRBJ2-5	TGTGCCAGCACCCTCAGCGTGCCCACAGGGGGGACCCAGTACTTC	CASTLSVPTGGTQYF
-	-	TRBV2	TRBJ2-1	TGTGCCAGCAGCGCCTACAATGAGCAGTTCTTC	CASSAYNEQFF
few	TRBD2	TRBV27	TRBJ2-5	TGTGCCAGCAGTTACACCTCTCGCGGGAGTATAAAGACCCAGTACTTC	CASSYTSRGSIKTQYF
-	-	TRBV5-5	TRBJ2-4	TGTGCCAGCAGCTTGGCCCCACAAGGGGTCGGCAAAAACATTCAGTACTTC	CASSLAPQGVGKNIQYF
-	-	TRBV5-6	TRBJ1-2	TGTGCCAGCAGCTTGGGAGTCGCCTATGGCTACACCTTC	CASSLGVAYGYTF
few	TRBD1	TRBV7-9	TRBJ2-2	TGTGCCAGCAGCTTCCGGACAGGGTATTCCGGGGAGCTGTTTTTT	CASSFRTGYSGELFF
-	-	TRBV11-2	TRBJ2-2	TGTGCCAGCAGCTCCTCCTACGGGGAGCTGTTTTTT	CASSSSYGELFF
few	-	TRBV5-1	TRBJ2-6	TGCGCCAGCAGCTTTGGTGGGAGCTCTGGGGCCAACGTCCTGACTTTC	CASSFGGSSGANVLTF
-	TRBD2	TRBV30	TRBJ2-3	TGTGCCTGGAGCCGTGGGACTAGCGGGACAGATACGCAGTATTTT	CAWSRGTSGTDTQYF
few	-	TRBV2	TRBJ1-5	TGTGCCAGCAAGGGTCGGGCATATAGCAATCAGCCCCAGCATTTT	CASKGRAYSNQPQHF
once	-	TRBV18	TRBJ1-5	TGTGCCAGCTCACCGGGAGGGACTCAGAATCAGCCCCAGCATTTT	CASSPGGTQNQPQHF
-	TRBD2	TRBV6-5	TRBJ2-1	TGTGCCAGCAGTTACGACTGGACTAGCGGGACTAGTGAGCAGTTCTTC	CASSYDWTSGTSEQFF
few	-	TRBV7-9	TRBJ2-1	TGTGCCAGCAGCCCCCGCGGTAGCAGGTACAATGAGCAGTTCTTC	CASSPRGSRYNEQFF
once	TRBD1	TRBV29-1	TRBJ1-1	TGCAGCGCCTCTCAGACAGGGACTGAAGCTTTCTTT	CSASQTGTEAFF
-	-	TRBV27	TRBJ1-2	TGTGCCAGCAGTTCGACCGGCCCTGGCTCCGGCTACACCTTC	CASSSTGPGSGYTF
-	TRBD1	TRBV19	TRBJ1-1	TGTGCCAGTAGCGTCAGCTCCAAGGGGGCCGAGGACACTGAAGCTTTCTTT	CASSVSSKGAEDTEAFF
-	-	TRBV15	TRBJ2-7	TGTGCCACCAGCAGTCGGGGGAACCCATACGAGCAGTACTTC	CATSSRGNPYEQYF
-	-	TRBV15	TRBJ2-1	TGTGCCACCAGCAGAGATCGGGACTCGCGTCTCCGCGATGAGCAGTTCTTC	CATSRDRDSRLRDEQFF
-	-	TRBV9	TRBJ2-4	TGTGCCAGCAGCCCCAAATGGGCGTCCTCTGGGGCCAAAAACATTCAGTACTTC	CASSPKWASSGAKNIQYF